A single T cell receptor beta chain is shown here with its context. The sample is drawn from a study of long-term antiretroviral therapy in people with HIV. The assay used was immunoSEQ (version v3.0), run at survey level. Researchers set sequencing to target roughly 35,000-50,000 T-cell genomes per sample. Using immunoSEQ multiplex PCR, the repertoire was profiled, and TCRdb retains in-frame clones only, with some absent. The repertoire holds 20,000 to 25,000 clones, with roughly 87% as singletons. The CDR3 is made up of 15 amino acids. The germline gives CDR1 PRHDT, CDR2 FYEKMQ (reference sequence). Trimming took off 5 bases at V and 0 bases at J, with 12 bases between the two ends.

The rearrangement joins TRBV13 to TRBJ2-3, with D uncertain. This TCR was sampled from a man aged 50-60 years with HIV. Sequencing used unsorted PBMCs, obtained 0.3 years after starting antiretroviral therapy. Here the CDR3 reads CASSPRITSTDTQYF. The CDR3 nucleotides are TGTGCCAGCAGCCCCCGGATAACTAGCACAGATACGCAGTATTTT. The full variable domain, rest sourced from reference TRBV13 and TRBJ2-3, is AAGVIQSPRHLIKEKRETATLKCYPIPRHDTVYWYQQGPGQDPQFLISFYEKMQSDKGSIPDRFSAQQFSDYHSELNMSSLELGDSALYFCASSPRITSTDTQYFGPGTRLTVL.